This T cell receptor beta chain was identified in a study of T cells in Graves' hyperthyroidism and ophthalmopathy. Turning to the study itself: Staff took peripheral blood when the initial diagnosis was made, before any treatment began. Study-wide points: Ophthalmopathy was predicted by the model a median of about six months ahead of onset.

TCR beta CDR3 region amplification was performed from RNA transcripts. HTBI primers were employed in a first-round RT-PCR of the TCR CDR3. TCRdb re-called the multiplex PCR reads with MiXCR, one entry per CDR3 protein. The table lists nearly 600,000 distinct CDR3 sequences, around 14% of them singletons, with roughly 7.1% in the top ten. In this sample, this clonotype turned up many times. Its matching antigen is unknown. The V segment lost 1 base and the J segment 4 bases; nucleotides outside the gene matches: 19. Germline CDR1 and CDR2: SGHTA and FQGNSA. The CDR3 is made up of 22 amino acids. The cohort's ophthalmopathy patients, a group with duration under 3 months, had a Clinical Activity Score of at least 3 and a NOSPECS grade of at least 4.

The material sequenced was blood. This chain joins TRBV7-2 and TRBJ2-7; TRBD2 matches 16 bases. This receptor was obtained from a young woman with Graves' ophthalmopathy. The CDR3: CASSLGGTSGRAAFLLPYEQYF. The CDR3 DNA follows: TGTGCCAGCAGCTTAGGGGGGACTAGCGGGAGGGCCGCGTTTTTACTCCCTTACGAGCAGTACTTC.